This T cell receptor beta chain originates from a study of cytomegalovirus exposure and HLA in healthy donors. Study background: HLA-typed donors contributed 80 million or so unique TCRs, which were held in an early data release.

After removal of 3 bases from V and 1 base from J, the junction contained 2 bases not matched to a gene. Germline V gene data show CDR1 as KGHSH and CDR2 as LQKENI. CDR3 size: 14 residues. General study results and limits: Most subjects' HLA-A and HLA-B alleles were reportedly predicted from TCR beta sequences. Versus the approximately 700-donor mean, an Asian-associated ancestry cluster reportedly showed fewer N-insertions in a later analysis.

With regard to this clone: Its antigen is undetermined.

The PCR made use of 60 Vbeta and 13 Jbeta primers. Authors' methods: Later, an analysis found around 77 million unique TCR beta chains, and approximately 10 million of these were shared. TCRdb's copy holds only in-frame clones and misses some; the assay was immunoSEQ multiplex PCR. Clonal size and the V and J genes are those of that table, whereas D and trimming came from the DNA. The sample lists about 160,000 clones, approximately 82% occurring once. The TCR comes from a male donor in good health and CMV-seropositive. The chain couples TRBV18 to TRBJ1-1; 7 bases are a match to TRBD1. Sequenced input: PBMCs. For the CDR3, the DNA is TGTGCCAGCTCACCTAGACAGGGGAACACTGAAGCTTTCTTT. This gives the protein CASSPRQGNTEAFF. The full variable domain, rest sourced from reference TRBV18 and TRBJ1-1, is NAGVMQNPRHLVRRRGQEARLRCSPMKGHSHVYWYRQLPEEGLKFMVYLQKENIIDESGMPKERFSAEFPKEGPSILRIQQVVRGDSAAYFCASSPRQGNTEAFFGQGTRLTVV.